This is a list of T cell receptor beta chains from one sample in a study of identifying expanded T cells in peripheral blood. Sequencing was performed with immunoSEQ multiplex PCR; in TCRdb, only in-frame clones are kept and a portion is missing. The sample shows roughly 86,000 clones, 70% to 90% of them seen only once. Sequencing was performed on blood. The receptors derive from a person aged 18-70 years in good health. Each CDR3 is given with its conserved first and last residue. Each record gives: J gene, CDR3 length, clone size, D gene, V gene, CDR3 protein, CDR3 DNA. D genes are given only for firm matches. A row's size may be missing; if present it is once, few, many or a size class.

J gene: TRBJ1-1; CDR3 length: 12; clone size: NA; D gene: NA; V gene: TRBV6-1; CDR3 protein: CASSWGNTEAFF; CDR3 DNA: TGTGCCAGCAGTTGGGGGAACACTGAAGCTTTCTTT
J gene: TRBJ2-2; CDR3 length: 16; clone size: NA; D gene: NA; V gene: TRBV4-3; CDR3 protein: CASSDDLGGNTGELFF; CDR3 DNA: TGCGCCAGCAGCGACGACCTAGGCGGGAACACCGGGGAGCTGTTTTTT
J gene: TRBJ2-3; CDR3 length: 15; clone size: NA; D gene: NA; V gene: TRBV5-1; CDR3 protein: CASSLLDSRTDTQYF; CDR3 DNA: TGCGCCAGCAGCTTGCTGGACAGTCGCACAGATACGCAGTATTTT
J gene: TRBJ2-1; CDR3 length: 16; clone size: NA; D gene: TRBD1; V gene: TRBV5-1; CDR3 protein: CASSLGGTGAYNEQFF; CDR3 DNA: TGCGCCAGCAGCCTTGGAGGGACAGGGGCCTACAATGAGCAGTTCTTC
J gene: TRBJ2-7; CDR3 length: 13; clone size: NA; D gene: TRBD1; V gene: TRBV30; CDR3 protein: CAWSGTGDYEQYF; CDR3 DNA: TGTGCCTGGAGCGGGACAGGGGACTACGAGCAGTACTTC
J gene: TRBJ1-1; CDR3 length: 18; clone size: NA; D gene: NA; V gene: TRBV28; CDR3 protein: CASSSGVKAGTGNTEAFF; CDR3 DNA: TGTGCCAGCAGTTCGGGAGTAAAAGCCGGGACGGGGAACACTGAAGCTTTCTTT
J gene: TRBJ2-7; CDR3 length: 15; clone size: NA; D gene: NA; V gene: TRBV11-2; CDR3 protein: CASSKWTKGSYEQYF; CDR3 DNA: TGTGCCAGCAGCAAGTGGACAAAAGGATCCTACGAGCAGTACTTC
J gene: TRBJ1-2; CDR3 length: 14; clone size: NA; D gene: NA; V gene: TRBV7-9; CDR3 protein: CASSLEAVGYGYTF; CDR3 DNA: TGTGCCAGCAGCTTAGAAGCGGTTGGCTATGGCTACACCTTC
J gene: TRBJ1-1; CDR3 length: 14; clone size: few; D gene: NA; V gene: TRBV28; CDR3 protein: CASSLLDSNTEAFF; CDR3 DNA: TGTGCCAGCAGTTTATTGGACTCGAACACTGAAGCTTTCTTT
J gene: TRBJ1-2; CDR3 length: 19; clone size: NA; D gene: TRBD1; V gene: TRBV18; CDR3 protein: CASSPVPTGTGTANYGYTF; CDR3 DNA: TGTGCCAGCTCACCAGTCCCCACCGGGACAGGAACAGCTAACTATGGCTACACCTTC
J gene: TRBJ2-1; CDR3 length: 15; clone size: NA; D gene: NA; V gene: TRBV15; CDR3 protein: CATSRRTVQLNEQFF; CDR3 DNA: TGTGCCACCAGCAGACGCACAGTTCAACTCAATGAGCAGTTCTTC
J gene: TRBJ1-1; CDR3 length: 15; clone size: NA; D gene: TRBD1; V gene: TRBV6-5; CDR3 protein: CASRESGTVNTEAFF; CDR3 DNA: TGTGCCAGCAGAGAATCCGGGACAGTCAACACTGAAGCTTTCTTT
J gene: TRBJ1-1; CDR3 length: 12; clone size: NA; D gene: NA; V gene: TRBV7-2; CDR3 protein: CASSYRNTEAFF; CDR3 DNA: TGTGCCAGCAGTTATCGGAACACTGAAGCTTTCTTT
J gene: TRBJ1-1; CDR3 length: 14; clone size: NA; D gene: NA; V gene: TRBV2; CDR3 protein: CAGGLTTGHTEAFF; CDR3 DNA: TGTGCCGGGGGACTGACCACAGGGCACACTGAAGCTTTCTTT
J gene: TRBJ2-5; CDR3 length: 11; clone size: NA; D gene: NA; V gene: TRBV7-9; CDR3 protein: CASSSQETQYF; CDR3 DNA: TGTGCCAGCAGCTCCCAAGAGACCCAGTACTTC
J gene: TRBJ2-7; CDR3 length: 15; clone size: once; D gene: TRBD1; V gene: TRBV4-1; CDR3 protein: CASSQVLGTGSEQYF; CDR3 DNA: TGCGCCAGCAGCCAAGTGCTTGGGACAGGGTCCGAGCAGTACTTC
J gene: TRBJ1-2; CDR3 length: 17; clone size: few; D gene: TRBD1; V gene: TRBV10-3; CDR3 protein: CAIGGESRGRSNYGYTF; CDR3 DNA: TGTGCCATCGGCGGGGAATCCAGGGGGCGGTCAAACTATGGCTACACCTTC
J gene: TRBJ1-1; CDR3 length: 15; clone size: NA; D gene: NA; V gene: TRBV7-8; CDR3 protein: CASSPPGRQNTEAFF; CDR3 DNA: TGTGCCAGCAGCCCACCGGGACGCCAGAACACTGAAGCTTTCTTT
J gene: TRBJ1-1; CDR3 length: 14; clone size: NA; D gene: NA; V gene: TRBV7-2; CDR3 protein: CASSPSRGNTEAFF; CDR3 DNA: TGTGCCAGCAGCCCTAGCAGGGGGAACACTGAAGCTTTCTTT
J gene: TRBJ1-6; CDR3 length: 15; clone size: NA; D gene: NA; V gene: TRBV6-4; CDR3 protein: CASSETGLANSPLHF; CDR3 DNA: TGTGCCAGCAGTGAAACAGGCCTTGCCAATTCACCCCTCCACTTT
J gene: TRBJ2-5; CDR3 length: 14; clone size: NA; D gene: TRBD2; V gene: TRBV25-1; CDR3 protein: CASSDTRGGETQYF; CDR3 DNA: TGTGCCAGCAGTGATACCCGGGGAGGGGAGACCCAGTACTTC
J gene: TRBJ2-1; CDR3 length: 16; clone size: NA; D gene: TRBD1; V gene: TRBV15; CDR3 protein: CATSTLTGKKGNEQFF; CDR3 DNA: TGTGCCACCAGCACCCTGACAGGGAAAAAGGGCAATGAGCAGTTCTTC
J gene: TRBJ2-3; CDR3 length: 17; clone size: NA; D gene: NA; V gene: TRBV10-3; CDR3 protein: CAISPTGAGGPTDTQYF; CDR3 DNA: TGTGCCATCAGTCCGACAGGCGCCGGGGGGCCCACAGATACGCAGTATTTT
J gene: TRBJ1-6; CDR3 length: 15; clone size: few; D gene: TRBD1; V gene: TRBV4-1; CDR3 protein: CASSSGGQGASPLHF; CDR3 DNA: TGCGCCAGCAGCTCAGGGGGACAGGGGGCCTCACCCCTCCACTTT
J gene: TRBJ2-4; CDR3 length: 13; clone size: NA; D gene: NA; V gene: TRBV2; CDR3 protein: CASKGLSANIQYF; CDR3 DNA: TGTGCCAGCAAGGGACTCTCCGCGAACATTCAGTACTTC